Listed below are T cell receptor beta chains from one sample, sequenced in a study of CD8 T cells in ankylosing spondylitis. TCRdb recomputed calls from the 5' RACE reads with MiXCR, one row per CDR3 protein. The table includes a few hundred thousand distinct CDR3 sequences, roughly a quarter detected once. Input material: blood, either unsorted or a sorted T cell fraction (not recorded which). These receptors were taken from a male donor with ankylosing spondylitis or in good health (not recorded which). The CDR3 runs from the conserved cysteine through the conserved F or W. D genes are given only for firm matches. The listing skips clone size in some rows; elsewhere it reads once, few, many or a size class.

>TRBV29-1|TRBJ2-3|-|-
TGCAGCGTCATACAGGACCCTAGCACAGATACGCAGTATTTT
CSVIQDPSTDTQYF
>TRBV5-1|TRBJ1-3|many|-
TGCGCCAGCAGAGCTATGCCAGGGGCGGGAGACACCATATATTTT
CASRAMPGAGDTIYF
>TRBV20-1|TRBJ1-2|few|-
TGCAGTGTTCCAGCTTCGGGCTATGGCTACACCTTC
CSVPASGYGYTF
>TRBV4-2|TRBJ1-2|few|-
TGTGCCAGCAGCCAAGTTGATAGTCTGGGGAGCTACACCTTC
CASSQVDSLGSYTF
>TRBV20-1|TRBJ1-6|many|TRBD1
TGCAGTGCTAGGGCCACGGGACAGGGAAAATCACCCCTCCACTTT
CSARATGQGKSPLHF
>TRBV12-3/TRBV12-4|TRBJ2-3|many|-
TGTGCCAGCAGTTTAGGTGGGATACTCACAGATACGCAGTATTTT
CASSLGGILTDTQYF
>TRBV6-5|TRBJ2-1|few|TRBD1
TGTGCCAGCAGTTACCGGCCCAATCGACAGGGGGACTACAATGAGCAGTTCTTC
CASSYRPNRQGDYNEQFF
>TRBV20-1|TRBJ2-1|-|TRBD2
TGCAGTGCTAGGGTAGCGGGGACTAGCGGGGGGAAGCCCGCATACAATGAGCAGTTCTTC
CSARVAGTSGGKPAYNEQFF
>TRBV20-1|TRBJ2-5|many|-
TGCAGTGCTAGAGAGGATCTCATGGAGACCCAGTACTTC
CSAREDLMETQYF
>TRBV5-6|TRBJ2-7|-|TRBD1
TGTGCCAGCAGCAAGGGACAGGGTCTTTTCTCCTACGAGCAGTACTTC
CASSKGQGLFSYEQYF
>TRBV2|TRBJ2-3|many|-
TGTGCCAGCAGTGAAGGGGTCTTCCGCACAGATACGCAGTATTTT
CASSEGVFRTDTQYF
>TRBV29-1|TRBJ2-1|-|-
TGCAGCGTTGGGAGGACAGTCTACAATGAGCAGTTCTTC
CSVGRTVYNEQFF
>TRBV29-1|TRBJ2-6|many|-
TGCAGCGTTGATTCAGGGGTTGGGGCCAACGTCCTGACTTTC
CSVDSGVGANVLTF
>TRBV5-1|TRBJ2-3|many|-
TGCGCCACAGGGGTCGGCACAGATACGCAGTATTTT
CATGVGTDTQYF
>TRBV6-5|TRBJ1-5|many|TRBD1
TGTGCCAGCAGTTACCGGGACAGAGCCATATGGCCCCAGCATTTT
CASSYRDRAIWPQHF
>TRBV6-6|TRBJ1-4|many|-
TGTGCCAGCAGGGTACCTAATGAAAAACTGTTTTTT
CASRVPNEKLFF
>TRBV20-1|TRBJ2-6|many|-
TGCAGTGCTACTCGGGGCTCTGGGGCCAACGTCCTGACTTTC
CSATRGSGANVLTF
>TRBV2|TRBJ2-3|-|-
TGTGCCAGCAACCGGGAGGGGGCCGCGGATACGCAGTATTTT
CASNREGAADTQYF
>TRBV2|TRBJ2-1|-|TRBD1
TGTGCCAGCAAACTGGACAGGGGTGCTTACAATGAGCAGTTCTTC
CASKLDRGAYNEQFF
>TRBV6-4|TRBJ2-7|-|-
TGTGCCAGCAGTGACTCAAAGGTTGGGGAGCAGTACTTC
CASSDSKVGEQYF
>TRBV12-3/TRBV12-4|TRBJ2-7|many|TRBD2
TGTGCCAGCAGTTTAGGTAGCGGGCTCTCCTACGAGCAGTACTTC
CASSLGSGLSYEQYF
>TRBV12-3/TRBV12-4|TRBJ1-1|many|-
TGTGCCAGCAGGGGGGGGGTGGCCTACACTGAAGCTTTCTTT
CASRGGVAYTEAFF
>TRBV24-1|TRBJ2-1|many|TRBD1
TGTGCCACCAGTGACCCCGGACAGGGAGCTTACAATGAGCAGTTCTTC
CATSDPGQGAYNEQFF
>TRBV12-3/TRBV12-4|TRBJ1-2|few|-
TGTGCCAGCAGTTTAGACATTAACTATGGCTACACCTTC
CASSLDINYGYTF
>TRBV18|TRBJ2-5|few|-
TGTGCCAGCTCACCAATAGCGGTAGAAGAGACCCAGTACTTC
CASSPIAVEETQYF
>TRBV20-1|TRBJ2-7|-|-
TGCAGTGCTAGGGTGGGAGGAGATTTTGGCGAGCAGTACTTC
CSARVGGDFGEQYF
>TRBV20-1|TRBJ1-5|many|-
TGCAGTGCGGATTCGGGACTTTTCAATCAGCCCCAGCATTTT
CSADSGLFNQPQHF
>TRBV6-1|TRBJ2-1|few|TRBD1
TGTGCCAGCAGCTGGGGACAGGGGAATGGTGAGCAGTTCTTC
CASSWGQGNGEQFF
>TRBV5-1|TRBJ2-2|many|-
TGCGCCAGCGGACCGGCCGGGGAGCTGTTTTTT
CASGPAGELFF
>TRBV20-1|TRBJ2-3|few|TRBD2
TGCAGTGCTGGTAGCGGGGGATTCACAGATACGCAGTATTTT
CSAGSGGFTDTQYF
>TRBV5-4|TRBJ2-3|-|TRBD2
TGTGCCAGCAGACTAGCGGGGGCCTACACAGATACGCAGTATTTT
CASRLAGAYTDTQYF
>TRBV4-1|TRBJ2-1|-|TRBD1
TGCGCCAGCAGCCCCGGACAGGGCCCTTACAATGAGCAGTTCTTC
CASSPGQGPYNEQFF
>TRBV7-2|TRBJ2-7|-|-
TGTGCCAGCAGCTTACGGGCAGACCCCTACGAGCAGTACTTC
CASSLRADPYEQYF